Included here is one TCR beta chain sequence, with context. This sample's TCRbeta library carried unique molecular identifier barcodes. Each CDR3 protein gets one entry after TCRdb re-called the PCR reads with MiXCR. The table has 400,000 to 500,000 distinct CDR3 sequences, approximately 11% seen once. The data belong to a study of T-cell reconstitution after alpha-beta-depleted transplantation in children. Deletions cut 5 bases from V and 4 bases from J, with 14 bases between. Per germline, CDR1 SGHAT and CDR2 FQDESV (reference sequence). The length of the CDR3 is 14 residues. This TCR came from a human donor who donated a stem cell graft to a child with acute myeloid leukemia. The sequencing here drew on PBMCs from the stem cell graft donor, taken from the stem cell graft. This chain joins TRBV11-1 and TRBJ1-1, with D possibly being TRBD1 (6 bases). The CDR3 region is CASSPAFRGTEAFF. DNA for the CDR3: TGTGCCAGCAGCCCAGCGTTCAGGGGCACTGAAGCTTTCTTT.